These 14 T cell receptor beta chains were all obtained from the same sample, sequenced in a study of blood T cell repertoires in COVID-19 (dated by TCRdb to the early 2020s). Library construction relied on the immunoSEQ multiplex PCR assay. Entries here come from immuneACCESS through TCRdb and include only in-frame sequences with V and J called. Some clones fail to appear in such tables; in the studies checked, an unresolved V gene covers under half of the shortfall, and the cause of the remainder is unknown. The sample has around 300,000 clones on record, 75% to 90% of them singletons. Approximately 2.2% of the sample comes from the top ten. The sequenced material came from peripheral blood. The origin of the receptors is a man over 45 with acute or convalescent COVID-19.

The chain uses TRBV11-3 and TRBJ2-2; maybe TRBD1 (5 bases). This CDR3 contains 14 residues. V lost 5 bases and J 5 bases, leaving 12 bases between the germline ends. Germline CDR1 and CDR2: SGHNT and YENEEA. DNA for the CDR3: TGTGCCAGCAGCCGTGCCAGGGTTACCGGGGAGCTGTTTTTT. Its translation: CASSRARVTGELFF.

The chain carries TRBV7-3 and TRBJ1-2; 9 bases fit TRBD1. The CDR3 runs 15 residues. The V segment lost 5 bases and the J segment 8 bases; nucleotides outside the gene matches: 12. CDR1 and CDR2 (germline): SGHTA, FQGTGA. The CDR3 here is CASSIGQGKVWGYTF. The CDR3 nucleotides read TGTGCCAGCAGCATAGGACAGGGGAAAGTATGGGGCTACACCTTC.

J is TRBJ1-2 and V is TRBV5-1, with TRBD1 matching 7 bases. Germline assignment: CDR1 SGHRS and CDR2 YFSETQ. The CDR3 is 15 residues long. Trimming at V came to 2 bases and at J to 4 bases, leaving 8 bases not matched to a gene. CDR3 region: CASSLNRGGTYGYTF. In DNA form, the CDR3 reads TGCGCCAGCAGCTTAAACAGGGGAGGAACCTATGGCTACACCTTC.

The chain links TRBV5-1 to TRBJ2-5, with D unclear. Trimming shortened V by 0 bases and J by 5 bases, and 5 bases separated the two germline ends. Germline CDR1 is SGHRS and CDR2 is YFSETQ. The CDR3 totals 12 residues. The CDR3 nucleotides read TGCGCCAGCAGCTTGGGGGCCGAGACCCAGTACTTC. It encodes CASSLGAETQYF. Combining the CDR3 with reference TRBV5-1 and TRBJ2-5 gives the whole variable domain KAGVTQTPRYLIKTRGQQVTLSCSPISGHRSVSWYQQTPGQGLQFLFEYFSETQRNKGNFPGRFSGRQFSNSRSEMNVSTLELGDSALYLCASSLGAETQYFGPGTRLLVL.

This chain uses TRBV29-1 with TRBJ2-5; maybe TRBD2 (7 bases). The germline CDR1 and CDR2 sequences are SQVTM and ANQGSEA. V lost 1 base to trimming and J lost 4 bases, with 10 bases between them. The CDR3 contains 13 residues. This CDR3 reads CSVEVAGAETQYF. The CDR3 DNA reads TGCAGCGTTGAAGTCGCGGGGGCAGAGACCCAGTACTTC.

The gene calls are TRBV11-2 and TRBJ1-1; TRBD1 matches 8 bases. CDR1 is SGHAT and CDR2 is FQNNGV in the germline V gene. Unmatched junction bases numbered 8, after V lost 5 bases and J lost 0 bases. CDR3 length: 16 amino acids. As DNA, the CDR3 is TGTGCCAGCAGCCCCCCCCAGGGGGCGGTGAACACTGAAGCTTTCTTT. Amino acids: CASSPPQGAVNTEAFF. Full variable domain (missing parts from reference TRBV11-2 and TRBJ1-1): EAGVAQSPRYKIIEKRQSVAFWCNPISGHATLYWYQQILGQGPKLLIQFQNNGVVDDSQLPKDRFSAERLKGVDSTLKIQPAKLEDSAVYLCASSPPQGAVNTEAFFGQGTRLTVV.

The V and J genes are TRBV12-5 and TRBJ2-1; D not certain. Trimming pared 0 bases from V and 0 bases from J, leaving 12 bases between. Germline V gene data show CDR1 as LGHNT and CDR2 as FRNRAP. CDR3 length: 17 residues. CDR3 in amino acids: CASGLVPSVSSYNEQFF. CDR3 DNA: TGTGCTAGTGGTTTGGTACCGTCTGTTAGCTCCTACAATGAGCAGTTCTTC.

The chain is built from TRBV4-2 and TRBJ1-2, with 7 bases fitting TRBD1. V shed 0 bases, J shed 0 bases, and the junction held 4 bases outside the gene matches. The V gene's germline CDR1 is LGHNA and CDR2 YNFKEQ. The CDR3 extends over 16 amino acids. CDR3 bases: TGTGCCAGCAGCCAAGATCGCGGACAGGCTAACTATGGCTACACCTTC. Translated, it gives CASSQDRGQANYGYTF.

This chain uses TRBV11-2 with TRBJ1-1, with D possibly matching TRBD1 (5 bases). The ends were cut back, 3 bases at V and 1 base at J, with 9 bases in the middle. The length of the CDR3 is 14 residues. CDR1 and CDR2 from the germline V gene are SGHAT and FQNNGV. The chain's CDR3 is CASSFQGRNTEAFF. CDR3 bases: TGTGCCAGCAGCTTTCAGGGCCGGAACACTGAAGCTTTCTTT. The full variable domain, in which reference TRBV11-2 and TRBJ1-1 provide the parts outside the CDR3, is EAGVAQSPRYKIIEKRQSVAFWCNPISGHATLYWYQQILGQGPKLLIQFQNNGVVDDSQLPKDRFSAERLKGVDSTLKIQPAKLEDSAVYLCASSFQGRNTEAFFGQGTRLTVV.

The gene calls are TRBV5-1 and TRBJ2-1, with TRBD2 matching 7 bases. This CDR3 spans 16 amino acids. CDR1 and CDR2 from the germline V gene are SGHRS and YFSETQ. With 4 bases clipped from V and 3 bases from J, the junction kept 10 bases outside the gene matches. In nucleotides, the CDR3 is TGCGCCAGCAGCCCCCGGGAGGTGGCCTTCTACAATGAGCAGTTCTTC. Translating it yields CASSPREVAFYNEQFF.

V gene TRBV5-1 combines with J gene TRBJ2-7; 7 bases are a match to TRBD2. Germline lookup yields CDR1 SGHRS and CDR2 YFSETQ. With 1 base clipped from V and 0 bases from J, the junction kept 7 bases outside the gene matches. The CDR3 has 16 amino acids. The DNA of the CDR3 is TGCGCCAGCAGCTTGTGGGGGGGAGGGTCCTCCTACGAGCAGTACTTC. Translated, it gives CASSLWGGGSSYEQYF.

The chain is built from TRBV7-9 and TRBJ1-3, with a possible D match to TRBD1 (6 bases). Between the trimmed V and J ends, which lost 5 bases and 4 bases, there was a span of 15 bases. The CDR3 length is 15 residues. Germline CDR1 and CDR2: SEHNR and FQNEAQ (reference sequence). The CDR3 DNA sequence: TGTGCCAGCAGCCCTTCCGACAGGCTAGGAAACACCATATATTTT. Translated, it gives CASSPSDRLGNTIYF.

The chain employs TRBV5-6 and TRBJ2-7; the D is unclear. V lost 0 bases and J lost 2, with 6 bases in between. Germline CDR1 is SGHDT and CDR2 is YYEEEE. This CDR3 region has 13 residues. The CDR3 coding sequence is TGTGCCAGCAGCTTGGGTAGCACCTACGAGCAGTACTTC. Translated: CASSLGSTYEQYF.

The chain couples TRBV4-2 to TRBJ2-7, with 9 bases identical to TRBD1. Per the germline V gene, CDR1 is LGHNA and CDR2 is YNFKEQ. The V gene end was trimmed by 5 bases and the J gene end by 0 bases; junction bases not matched to a gene: 5. The CDR3 is made up of 15 amino acids. DNA of the CDR3: TGTGCCAGCAGCTCTCGGGACAGGGACTCCTACGAGCAGTACTTC. This translates into CASSSRDRDSYEQYF.